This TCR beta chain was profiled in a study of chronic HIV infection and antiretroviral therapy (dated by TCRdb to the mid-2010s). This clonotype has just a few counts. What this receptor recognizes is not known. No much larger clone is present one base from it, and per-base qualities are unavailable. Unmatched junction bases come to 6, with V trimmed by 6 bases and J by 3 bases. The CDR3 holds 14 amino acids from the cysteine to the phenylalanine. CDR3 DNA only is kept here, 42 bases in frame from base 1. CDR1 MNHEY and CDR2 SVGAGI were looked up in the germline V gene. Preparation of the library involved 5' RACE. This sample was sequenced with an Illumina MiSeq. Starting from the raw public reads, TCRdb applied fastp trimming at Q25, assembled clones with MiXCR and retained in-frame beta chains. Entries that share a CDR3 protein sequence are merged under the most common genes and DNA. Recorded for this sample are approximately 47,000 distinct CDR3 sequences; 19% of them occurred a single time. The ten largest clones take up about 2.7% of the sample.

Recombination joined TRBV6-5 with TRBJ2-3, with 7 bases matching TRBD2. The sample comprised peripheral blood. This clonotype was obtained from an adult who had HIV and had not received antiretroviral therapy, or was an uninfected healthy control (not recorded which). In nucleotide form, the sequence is TGTGCCAGCAGGTTGACTAGCAGTACAGATACGCAGTATTTT. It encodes CASRLTSSTDTQYF.